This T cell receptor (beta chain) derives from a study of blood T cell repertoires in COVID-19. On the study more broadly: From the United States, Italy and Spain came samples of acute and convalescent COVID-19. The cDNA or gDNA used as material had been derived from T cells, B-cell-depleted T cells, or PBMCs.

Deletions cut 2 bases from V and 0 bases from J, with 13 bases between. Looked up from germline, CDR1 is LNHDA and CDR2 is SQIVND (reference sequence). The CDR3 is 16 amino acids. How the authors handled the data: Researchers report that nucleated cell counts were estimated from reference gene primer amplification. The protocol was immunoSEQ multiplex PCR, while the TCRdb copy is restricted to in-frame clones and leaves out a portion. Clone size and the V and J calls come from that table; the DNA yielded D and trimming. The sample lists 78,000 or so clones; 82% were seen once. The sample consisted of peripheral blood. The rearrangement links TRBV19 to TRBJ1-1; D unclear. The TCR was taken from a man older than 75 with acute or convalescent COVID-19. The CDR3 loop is CASSIWKTRMNTEAFF. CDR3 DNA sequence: TGTGCCAGTAGTATATGGAAGACACGCATGAACACTGAAGCTTTCTTT.